This T cell receptor beta chain stems from a study of cytomegalovirus exposure and HLA in healthy donors listed by TCRdb under 2017. A note on the overall study: In an earlier analysis of 450 to 750 of the donors, 276 Gb of sequence data and 117 million unique TCR beta sequences from about 179 million T cells were reported. HLA typing covered class I and class II loci at four-digit resolution. In an earlier analysis of over 550 of the donors, high-throughput TCR beta sequencing was used to judge whether each TCR beta V gene segment behaved as functional or pseudogenic. The study aimed to test whether cataloging public T cell receptors could reveal signatures of past pathogen exposure. Four to six DR-DQ haplotypes were handled as single units for association and clustering, since linkage in the cohort was strong. Donor age, sex, ethnicity and CMV serostatus were collected together with the repertoire data. Of the roughly 400 genotyped donors, around 81% fell in the genetic ancestry cluster associated with self-reported Caucasian donors. To predict cytomegalovirus infection status, the study brought together high-throughput TCR immunosequencing, statistical association of individual TCRs with disease status, and machine learning. Rather than drawing on any new phenotypic data, the later analysis identified candidate immune exposures from TCR beta sequences and the way those sequences occurred across donors. All discovery cohort repertoires had been generated on a single sequencing platform. The number of donors typed differed by locus, with about 629-630 for A, B, C, DRB1 and DQB1, approximately 500 for DQA1, 600 to 610 for DPA1, and around 450 for DPB1. A later analysis re-examined previously published TCR beta repertoires from roughly 720 donors and added high-resolution HLA genotyping to investigate patterns of TCR occurrence. Across 398 genotyped donors of the cohort, an average of roughly 250,000 unique TCR beta nucleotide sequences per donor were sequenced, and roughly a sixth of those sequences were non-productive. Genome-wide SNP genotypes for about 65% of the 666 donors were used in a later genetic analysis, which treated that subset as a discovery cohort. An early release covering about 600 HLA-typed donors comprised around 300 gigabases of sequencing data and approximately 80 million unique TCR sequences. In addition to the first cohort of approximately 650 subjects, a separate validation cohort of approximately 120 different subjects was used. The study used immunosequencing to profile the T cell repertoires of about 670 subjects and linked those repertoires to cytomegalovirus serostatus.

The cohort was made up of around 720 healthy bone marrow donors. Cohort members were all nominally healthy when sampled, although unrecorded immune exposures were likely present. The donor was CMV seronegative and was included in the group of a few hundred seronegative cohort members. Each donor provided a peripheral blood sample, and peripheral blood mononuclear cells were used for TCR beta sequencing. The Qiagen DNeasy Blood Extraction Kit was used to extract genomic DNA from the blood cell samples. Results the study describes overall, beyond this receptor: A later analysis found that TCR association rates varied across HLA loci, with DRB1 alleles showing the most associated TCRs and HLA-C alleles the fewest. Most TCR sequences were seen in very few donors, while some public TCRs were found in many individuals. The presence/absence analyses assumed that sequencing depth was roughly uniform across donors, and that assumption may not be true. A total of 150 to 200 TCR beta chains were listed by the study as associated with cytomegalovirus. In a later analysis, some 17,000 TCR beta sequences were associated with specific HLA alleles at a false discovery rate of 0.05. In a later analysis, HLA-associated TCR beta chains were found to be more clonally expanded and to have lower generation probabilities than equally common non-associated chains. Because some donors lacked HLA typing at each locus, the association tests relied only on the typed subset. Broadly in line with IMGT annotations, most TCR beta V segments showed up in productive rearrangements about 87% or about 30% of the time in an earlier analysis of around 550 of the donors. The authors suggested that the approach could potentially be generalized to other disease states and immunological phenotypes. A further reported finding was that TCR beta sequences accurately predicted the HLA-A and HLA-B alleles for most subjects in the first cohort. The earlier analysis of 450 to 700 of the donors excluded roughly 17 rarely observed V segments, including chromosome 9 orphons, because counts were too low. A later genetic analysis associated a missense DCLRE1C variant with V-gene and J-gene trimming of TCR beta chains, and an independent cohort replicated the association. In this cohort, only TCR beta chains were sequenced, and detectable features were limited by the absence of alpha or paired-chain data. In a later analysis, several top co-occurrence clusters were reported to appear linked to parvovirus B19, influenza, CMV and Epstein-Barr virus. Most CMV-associated TCR beta chains appeared to be HLA-restricted in a later analysis, and the HLA associations seemed to be driven largely by CMV exposure. In vitro tests confirmed that a few of the cytomegalovirus-associated TCR beta chains recognize cytomegalovirus antigens. Assigning TCR associations to individual alleles was difficult when HLA alleles, especially DR and DQ, strongly co-occurred. A cluster of highly shared sequence variants was judged likely to be a technical artifact of the sequencing pipeline. Cytomegalovirus status was reported to be diagnosed by the classifier with high specificity and sensitivity in both the original and validation cohorts. Immune exposure information for the cohort was limited to CMV serostatus. According to a later genetic analysis, donors in an Asian-associated ancestry cluster had fewer N-insertions in productive TCRs than the roughly 660-donor mean. Linkage disequilibrium might explain the correlated functional status among segregating V segments, but an unknown experimental factor could not be ruled out. Some IMGT-functional V segments, including TRBV6-2 and TRBV6-3, could not be distinguished by the 87-base-pair reads and were therefore excluded.

Preparation of the library involved the immunoSEQ multiplex PCR assay. For the multiplex PCR, a mixture combining 60 forward primers for TCR Vbeta segments and 13 reverse primers for TCR Jbeta segments was used. The CDR3 region of rearranged TCR beta genes was amplified from genomic DNA by a multiplex PCR assay. The Illumina HiSeq System was used to sequence the amplified TCR beta libraries as 87-base-pair reads. Per the authors' processing: A later analysis tallied tens of millions of unique TCR beta chains across the 650 to 750 repertoires, and approximately 12 million of those chains were shared by two or more donors. Raw reads were error-corrected and collapsed into unique sequences with a nearest-neighbor algorithm that merged closely related sequences to remove PCR and sequencing errors. Alignment of CDR3 sequences to IMGT reference sequences was used to assign V, D and J gene segments. For a sequence to be retained, a match of at least six nucleotides was required to both a V gene segment and a J gene segment. A rearrangement was called productive if the CDR3 had no stop codons and remained in frame with V and J, and every other rearrangement was called non-productive. Following IMGT convention, CDR3 was defined as the stretch from the second conserved V-encoded cysteine to the conserved J-encoded phenylalanine. The earlier analysis of about 610 of the donors excluded any sequence lacking an unambiguous match to a single V gene segment. An earlier analysis of under 750 of the donors called V segments functional above 56.7% productive rearrangements and segregating when the between-donor standard deviation exceeded 5%. To diagnose cytomegalovirus status from the catalog of TCR beta chain sequences, a statistical classification framework was built. In a later analysis, V and J genes were assigned by comparing TCR nucleotide sequences against IMGT/GENE-DB human TR gene sequences. In a later analysis, CDR3 sequences and most-parsimonious VDJ recombination scenarios were assigned using the TCRdist pipeline. A later analysis defined each TCR beta chain by its CDR3 amino acid sequence plus V-gene family, and excluded reads lacking a unique V-gene family. As a way to deal with suspected cross-contamination and a sequencing artifact, a later analysis dropped more than 500 nucleotide sequences that were highly shared and had low generation probability. In a later analysis, a clonal expansion index for each public chain was calculated from normalized within-repertoire ranks of inferred template counts. In a later analysis, generation probabilities were computed with a VDJ recombination model fitted to out-of-frame rearrangements, and the resulting probabilities were checked against IGoR. In a later analysis, hypergeometric tests were used to score TCR-TCR, TCR-HLA and TCR-CMV co-occurrence, with a repertoire-size bias correction applied to TCR pairs. False discovery rates were estimated in a later analysis by permuting HLA or CMV assignments 20 times. In a later analysis, co-occurring TCRs were grouped with DBSCAN, and TCRdist sequence similarity was added when clustering was performed within HLA-allele-positive subsets. Repertoires with fewer than 30,000 or more than 120,000 public chains were left out of co-occurrence clustering, as were about five repertoires with anomalous nucleotide sharing. The clones in this table, taken by TCRdb from immuneACCESS, are in-frame only. Not every clone is retained; where verified, under half of the shortfall comes from an unresolved V gene, and the cause of the rest is unknown. For V, J and clone size, that table is used; D and trimming come from the DNA. Present in this sample are about 140,000 clones, approximately 82% of which were seen just once. The ten largest account for under 2% of the sample.

Points on this clone: Its binding antigen is unknown. Base qualities were left out, and no much larger clone turns up one base away.

From a lookup of the germline V gene (reference sequence), CDR1 and CDR2 are MNHEY and SMNVEV. Trimming removed 5 bases from V and 4 bases from J; the gene matches leave 11 bases unexplained. The CDR3, cysteine through phenylalanine, is 15 amino acids long. This entry keeps only the CDR3 DNA: 45 bases, framed from base 1. The chain uses TRBV27 and TRBJ2-7; 7 central bases correspond to TRBD1. The TCR originated in a woman aged 40 to 49 in good health and CMV-seronegative. The specimen sequenced was PBMCs. The nucleotide sequence reads TGTGCCAGCAGTGCACAGGGGCGTGGGGTGTACGAGCAGTACTTC. Translated, this gives CASSAQGRGVYEQYF.